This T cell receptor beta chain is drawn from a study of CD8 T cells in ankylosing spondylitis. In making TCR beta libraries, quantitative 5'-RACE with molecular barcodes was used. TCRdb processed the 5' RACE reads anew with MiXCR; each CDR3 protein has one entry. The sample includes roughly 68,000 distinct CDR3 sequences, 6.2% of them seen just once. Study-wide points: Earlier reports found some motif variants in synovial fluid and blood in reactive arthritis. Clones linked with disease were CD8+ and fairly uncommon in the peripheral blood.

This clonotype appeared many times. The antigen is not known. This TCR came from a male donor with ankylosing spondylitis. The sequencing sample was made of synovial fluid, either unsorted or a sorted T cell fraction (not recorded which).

The CDR3 nucleotides are TGTGCCATCAGTGAGTCCGTACAGGAGACTTCCTACAATGAGCAGTTCTTC. It is translated as CAISESVQETSYNEQFF. The chain links TRBV10-3 to TRBJ2-1; D is possibly TRBD1 (5 bases). Trimming took off 0 bases at V and 1 base at J, with 13 bases between the two ends. The CDR3 runs 17 residues. Per the germline V gene, CDR1 is ENHRY and CDR2 is SYGVKD.